This T cell receptor (beta chain) came from a study of T cells in Graves' hyperthyroidism and ophthalmopathy. TCR beta CDR3 regions were amplified from RNA transcripts. Using the HTBI primer set, a first-round RT-PCR was run on the TCR CDR3. One entry per CDR3 protein, called by TCRdb with MiXCR from the multiplex PCR reads. The sample has hundreds of thousands of distinct CDR3 sequences; over 35% are singletons. Per germline, CDR1 SGHVS and CDR2 FNYEAQ. The CDR3 length is 14 residues. After removal of 5 bases from V and 5 bases from J, the junction contained 8 bases not matched to a gene. This clonotype occurred many times.

This clonotype was sampled from a man between 18 and 29 years old with Graves' hyperthyroidism. The chain joins TRBV7-6 to TRBJ2-7; 8 positions agree with TRBD1. Sequenced: blood. This CDR3 is CASSLSTGVNEQYF. The CDR3 coding sequence is TGTGCCAGCAGCCTCTCGACAGGGGTCAACGAGCAGTACTTC.